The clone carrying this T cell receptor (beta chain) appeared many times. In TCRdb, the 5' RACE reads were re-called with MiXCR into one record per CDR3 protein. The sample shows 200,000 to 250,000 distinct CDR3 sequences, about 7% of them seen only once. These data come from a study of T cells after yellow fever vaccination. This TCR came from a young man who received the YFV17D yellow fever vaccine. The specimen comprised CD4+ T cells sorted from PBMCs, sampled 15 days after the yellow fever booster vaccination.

CDR3 protein: CASSLQRLFDEQFF. In nucleotides, the CDR3 is TGTGCCAGCAGCTTACAGCGGCTGTTTGATGAGCAGTTCTTC. The rearrangement uses TRBV11-2 and TRBJ2-1; TRBD2 might be the D (5 bases). CDR3 length: 14 amino acids. V dropped 2 bases and J dropped 8 bases, with 13 bases sitting between them. Germline-derived CDR1 and CDR2 are SGHAT and FQNNGV.